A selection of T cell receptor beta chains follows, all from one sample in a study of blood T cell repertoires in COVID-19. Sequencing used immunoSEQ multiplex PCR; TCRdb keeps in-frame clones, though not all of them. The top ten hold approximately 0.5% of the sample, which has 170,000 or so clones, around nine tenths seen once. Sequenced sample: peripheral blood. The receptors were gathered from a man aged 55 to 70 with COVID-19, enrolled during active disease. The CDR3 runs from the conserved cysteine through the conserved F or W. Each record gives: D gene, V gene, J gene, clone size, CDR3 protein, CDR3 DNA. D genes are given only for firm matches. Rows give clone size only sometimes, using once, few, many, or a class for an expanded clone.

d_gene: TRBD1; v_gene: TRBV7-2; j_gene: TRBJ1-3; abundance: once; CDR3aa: CASSFDRAGNTIYF; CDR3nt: TGTGCCAGCAGCTTTGACAGGGCTGGAAACACCATATATTTT
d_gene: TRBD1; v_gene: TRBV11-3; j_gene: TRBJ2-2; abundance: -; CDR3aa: CASSRSLGQVGTGELFF; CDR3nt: TGTGCCAGCAGCCGTTCATTGGGACAGGTCGGCACCGGGGAGCTGTTTTTT
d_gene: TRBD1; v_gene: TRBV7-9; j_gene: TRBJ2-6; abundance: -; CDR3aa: CASSTSAGGASGANVLTF; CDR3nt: TGTGCCAGCAGCACATCCGCAGGGGGCGCATCTGGGGCCAACGTCCTGACTTTC
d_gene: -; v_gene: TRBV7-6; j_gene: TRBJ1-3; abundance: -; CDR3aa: CASSLEAVGNTIYF; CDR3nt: TGTGCCAGCAGCTTAGAAGCTGTTGGAAACACCATATATTTT
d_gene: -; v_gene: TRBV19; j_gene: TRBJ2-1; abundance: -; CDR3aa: CASSAGTWVYNEQFF; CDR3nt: TGTGCCAGTAGTGCCGGGACTTGGGTATACAATGAGCAGTTCTTC
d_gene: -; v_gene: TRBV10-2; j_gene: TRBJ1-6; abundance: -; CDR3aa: CASRDTGRSPLHF; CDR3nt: TGCGCCAGCAGAGATACAGGGCGGTCACCCCTCCACTTT
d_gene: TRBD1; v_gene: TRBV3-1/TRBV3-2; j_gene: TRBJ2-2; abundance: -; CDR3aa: CASSQWTGETGELFF; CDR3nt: TGTGCCAGCAGCCAATGGACAGGGGAAACCGGGGAGCTGTTTTTT
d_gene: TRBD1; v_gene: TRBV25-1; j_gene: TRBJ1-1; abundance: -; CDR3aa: CASRYRGNTEAFF; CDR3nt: TGTGCCAGCAGATACAGGGGGAACACTGAAGCTTTCTTT
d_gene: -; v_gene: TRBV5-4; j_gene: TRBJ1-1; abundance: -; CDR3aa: CASSLDYGVNTEAFF; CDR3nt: TGTGCCAGCAGCTTGGATTACGGGGTGAACACTGAAGCTTTCTTT
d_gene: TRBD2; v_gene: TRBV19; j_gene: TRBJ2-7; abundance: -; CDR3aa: CASSIESELAGVYHEQYF; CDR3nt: TGTGCCAGTAGTATCGAGAGTGAGCTAGCGGGAGTTTATCACGAGCAGTACTTC
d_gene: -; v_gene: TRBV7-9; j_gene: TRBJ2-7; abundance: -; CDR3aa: CASSGPPAITYEQYF; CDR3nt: TGTGCCAGCAGCGGCCCACCCGCAATCACCTACGAGCAGTACTTC
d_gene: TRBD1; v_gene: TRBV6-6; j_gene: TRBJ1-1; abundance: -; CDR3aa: CASSSVQDRANTEAFF; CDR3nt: TGTGCCAGCAGTTCCGTCCAGGACAGGGCTAACACTGAAGCTTTCTTT
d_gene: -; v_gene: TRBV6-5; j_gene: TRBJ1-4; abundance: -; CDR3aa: CASSRGTPREKLFF; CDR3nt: TGTGCCAGCAGCCGCGGGACTCCTAGGGAAAAACTGTTTTTT
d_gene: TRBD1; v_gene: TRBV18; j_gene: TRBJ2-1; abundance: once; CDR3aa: CASSPGDPGQVYNEQFF; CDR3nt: TGTGCCAGCTCACCAGGCGATCCAGGACAGGTCTACAATGAGCAGTTCTTC
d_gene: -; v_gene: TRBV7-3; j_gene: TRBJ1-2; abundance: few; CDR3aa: CASSLIGGRHNYGYTF; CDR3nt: TGTGCCAGCAGCTTAATCGGTGGTCGCCATAACTATGGCTACACCTTC
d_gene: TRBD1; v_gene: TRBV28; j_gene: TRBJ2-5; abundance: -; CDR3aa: CASRPRQGSSETQYF; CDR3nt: TGTGCCAGCAGACCTAGACAGGGATCATCGGAGACCCAGTACTTC
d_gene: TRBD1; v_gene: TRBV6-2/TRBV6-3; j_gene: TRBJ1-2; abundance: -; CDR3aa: CASSSDRVGSNYGYTF; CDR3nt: TGTGCCAGCAGCAGCGACAGGGTCGGATCGAACTATGGCTACACCTTC
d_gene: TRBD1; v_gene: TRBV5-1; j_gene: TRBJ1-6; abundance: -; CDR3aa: CASSLGGTVYNSPLHF; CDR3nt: TGCGCCAGCAGCTTGGGCGGGACAGTCTATAATTCACCCCTCCACTTT
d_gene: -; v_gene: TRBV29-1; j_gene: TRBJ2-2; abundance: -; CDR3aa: CSVGETGTGELFF; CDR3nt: TGCAGCGTTGGAGAGACTGGTACCGGGGAGCTGTTTTTT
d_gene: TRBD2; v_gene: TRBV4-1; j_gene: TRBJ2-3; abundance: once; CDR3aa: CASSESGRPPDTQYF; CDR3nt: TGCGCCAGCAGCGAGAGCGGGAGGCCCCCCGATACGCAGTATTTT
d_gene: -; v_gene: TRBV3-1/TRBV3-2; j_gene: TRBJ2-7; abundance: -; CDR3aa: CASSRLAYEQYF; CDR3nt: TGTGCCAGCAGCCGGCTGGCATACGAGCAGTACTTC
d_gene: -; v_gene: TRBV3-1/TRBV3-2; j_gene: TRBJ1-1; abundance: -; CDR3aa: CASRSGETEAFF; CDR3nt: TGTGCCAGCAGGTCAGGGGAGACTGAAGCTTTCTTT
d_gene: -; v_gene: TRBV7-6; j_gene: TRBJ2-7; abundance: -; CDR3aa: CASSPRDEQYF; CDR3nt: TGTGCCAGCAGCCCCCGGGACGAGCAGTACTTC
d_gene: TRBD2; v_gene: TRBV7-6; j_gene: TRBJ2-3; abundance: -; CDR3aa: CASSLAGRGDLDTQYF; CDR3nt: TGTGCCAGCAGCTTAGCGGGTCGGGGGGATTTGGATACGCAGTATTTT
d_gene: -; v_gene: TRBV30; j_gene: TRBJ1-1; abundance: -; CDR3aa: CAWSVGAGNTEAFF; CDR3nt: TGTGCCTGGAGTGTAGGGGCTGGAAACACTGAAGCTTTCTTT
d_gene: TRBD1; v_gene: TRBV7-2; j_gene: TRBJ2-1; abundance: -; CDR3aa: CASSYYTGTGNEQFF; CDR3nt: TGTGCCAGCAGCTATTACACCGGGACAGGGAATGAGCAGTTCTTC
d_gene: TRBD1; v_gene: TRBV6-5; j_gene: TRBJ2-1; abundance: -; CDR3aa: CASSYDRAENEQFF; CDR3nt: TGTGCCAGCAGCTATGACAGGGCGGAAAATGAGCAGTTCTTC
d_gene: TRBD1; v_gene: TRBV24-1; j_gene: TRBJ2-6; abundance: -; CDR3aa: CATSDLRTGASGANVLTF; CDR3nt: TGTGCCACCAGTGACCTTAGGACAGGAGCCTCTGGGGCCAACGTCCTGACTTTC
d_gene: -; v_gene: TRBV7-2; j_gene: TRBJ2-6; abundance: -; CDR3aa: CASSESSGANVLTF; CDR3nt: TGTGCCAGCAGTGAGAGCTCTGGGGCCAACGTCCTGACTTTC
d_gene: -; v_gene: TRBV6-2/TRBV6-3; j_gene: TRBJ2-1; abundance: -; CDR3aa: CASSSSYSLSYNEQFF; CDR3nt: TGTGCCAGCAGTTCGTCATACAGTCTTTCCTACAATGAGCAGTTCTTC
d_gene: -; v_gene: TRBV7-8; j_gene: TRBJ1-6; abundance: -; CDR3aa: CASSFGSGSPLHF; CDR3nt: TGTGCCAGCAGCTTTGGTTCAGGTTCACCCCTCCACTTT
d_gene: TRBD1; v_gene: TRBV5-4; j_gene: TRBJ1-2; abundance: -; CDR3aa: CASSFDRAGVYGYTF; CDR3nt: TGTGCCAGCAGCTTTGACAGGGCAGGTGTGTACGGCTACACCTTC
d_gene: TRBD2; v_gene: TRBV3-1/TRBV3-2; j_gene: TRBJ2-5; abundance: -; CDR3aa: CASSQFSSGKKQETQYF; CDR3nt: TGTGCCAGCAGCCAATTCTCCAGCGGGAAAAAACAAGAGACCCAGTACTTC
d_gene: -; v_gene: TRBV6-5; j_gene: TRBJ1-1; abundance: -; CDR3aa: CASTRVGAEAFF; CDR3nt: TGTGCCAGCACCAGGGTAGGCGCTGAAGCTTTCTTT
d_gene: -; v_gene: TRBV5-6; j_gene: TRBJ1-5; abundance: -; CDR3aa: CASSSGTYQPQHF; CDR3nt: TGTGCCAGCAGCTCTGGGACTTATCAGCCCCAGCATTTT
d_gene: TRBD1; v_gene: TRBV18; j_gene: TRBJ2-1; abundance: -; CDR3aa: CASSGGQSSYNEQFF; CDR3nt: TGTGCCAGCTCAGGGGGACAGAGCTCCTACAATGAGCAGTTCTTC
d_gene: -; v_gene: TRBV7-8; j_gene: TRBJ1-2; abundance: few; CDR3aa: CASSPFRALDGYTF; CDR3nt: TGTGCCAGCAGCCCTTTCAGGGCCTTAGATGGCTACACCTTC
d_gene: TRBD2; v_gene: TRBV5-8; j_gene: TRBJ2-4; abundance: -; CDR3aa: CASSTRTSAPSIQYF; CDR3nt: TGTGCCAGCAGCACCAGGACTAGCGCGCCATCCATTCAGTACTTC
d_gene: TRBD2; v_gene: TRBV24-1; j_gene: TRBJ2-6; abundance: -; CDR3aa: CATSPGGLGANVLTF; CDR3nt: TGTGCCACCAGTCCGGGGGGGCTGGGGGCCAACGTCCTGACTTTC
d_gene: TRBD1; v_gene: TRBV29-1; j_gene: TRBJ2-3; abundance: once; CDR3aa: CSVGQGPTDTQYF; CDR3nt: TGCAGCGTCGGACAGGGCCCCACAGATACGCAGTATTTT
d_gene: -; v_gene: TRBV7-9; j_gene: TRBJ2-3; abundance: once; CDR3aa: CASSLSKGQRGTDTQYF; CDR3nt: TGTGCCAGCAGCTTATCTAAAGGACAGCGAGGCACAGATACGCAGTATTTT
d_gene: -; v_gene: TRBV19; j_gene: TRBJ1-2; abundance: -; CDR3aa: CASSITTAYGYTF; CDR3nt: TGTGCCAGTAGTATCACGACAGCCTATGGCTACACCTTC
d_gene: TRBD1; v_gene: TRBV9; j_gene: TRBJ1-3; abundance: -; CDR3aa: CASSKTTGGSSGNTIYF; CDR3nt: TGTGCCAGCAGCAAAACCACAGGGGGTTCCTCTGGAAACACCATATATTTT
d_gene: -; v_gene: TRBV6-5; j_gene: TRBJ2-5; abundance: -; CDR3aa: CASSYSGAQETQYF; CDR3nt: TGTGCCAGCAGTTACTCGGGGGCGCAAGAGACCCAGTACTTC
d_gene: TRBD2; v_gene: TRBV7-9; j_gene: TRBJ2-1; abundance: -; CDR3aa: CASSLALAGVEQFF; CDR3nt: TGTGCCAGCAGCTTAGCACTAGCGGGAGTTGAGCAGTTCTTC
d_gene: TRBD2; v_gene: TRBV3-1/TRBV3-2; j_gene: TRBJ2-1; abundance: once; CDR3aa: CASSQDRRGGLYNEQFF; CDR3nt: TGTGCCAGCAGCCAAGATCGGCGGGGGGGGCTCTACAATGAGCAGTTCTTC
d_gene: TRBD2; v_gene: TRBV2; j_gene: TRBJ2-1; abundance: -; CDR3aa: CASSLAGGLNEQFF; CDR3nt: TGTGCCAGCAGTCTAGCGGGGGGGTTAAATGAGCAGTTCTTC
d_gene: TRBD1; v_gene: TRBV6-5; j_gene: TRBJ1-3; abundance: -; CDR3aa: CASSPDRGSGNTIYF; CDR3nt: TGTGCCAGCAGTCCGGACAGGGGGTCTGGAAACACCATATATTTT
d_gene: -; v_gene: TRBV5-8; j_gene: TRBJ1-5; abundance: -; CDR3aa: CASSPFGQSNQPQHF; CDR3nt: TGTGCCAGCTCCCCATTTGGGCAGAGCAATCAGCCCCAGCATTTT
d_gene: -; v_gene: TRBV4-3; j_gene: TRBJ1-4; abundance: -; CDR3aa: CASSQGRAPNEKLFF; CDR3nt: TGCGCCAGCAGCCAAGGGCGGGCGCCTAATGAAAAACTGTTTTTT
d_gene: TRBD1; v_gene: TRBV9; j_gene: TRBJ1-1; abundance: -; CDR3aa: CASSRQGSTEAFF; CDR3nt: TGTGCCAGCAGCCGACAGGGTTCGACTGAAGCTTTCTTT
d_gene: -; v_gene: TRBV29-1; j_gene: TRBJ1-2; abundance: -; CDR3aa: CSVDGTALGYTF; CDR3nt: TGCAGCGTTGACGGGACTGCCCTCGGCTACACCTTC
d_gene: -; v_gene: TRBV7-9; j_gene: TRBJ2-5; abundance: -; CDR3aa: CASSLAGAETQYF; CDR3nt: TGTGCCAGCAGCTTAGCAGGGGCCGAGACCCAGTACTTC
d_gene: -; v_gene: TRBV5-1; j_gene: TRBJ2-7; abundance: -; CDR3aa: CASSFRTPYEQYF; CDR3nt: TGCGCCAGCAGCTTCCGGACACCCTACGAGCAGTACTTC
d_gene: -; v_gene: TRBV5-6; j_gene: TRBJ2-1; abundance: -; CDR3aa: CASSPERRGYNEQFF; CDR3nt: TGTGCCAGCAGCCCGGAGAGGAGGGGTTACAATGAGCAGTTCTTC